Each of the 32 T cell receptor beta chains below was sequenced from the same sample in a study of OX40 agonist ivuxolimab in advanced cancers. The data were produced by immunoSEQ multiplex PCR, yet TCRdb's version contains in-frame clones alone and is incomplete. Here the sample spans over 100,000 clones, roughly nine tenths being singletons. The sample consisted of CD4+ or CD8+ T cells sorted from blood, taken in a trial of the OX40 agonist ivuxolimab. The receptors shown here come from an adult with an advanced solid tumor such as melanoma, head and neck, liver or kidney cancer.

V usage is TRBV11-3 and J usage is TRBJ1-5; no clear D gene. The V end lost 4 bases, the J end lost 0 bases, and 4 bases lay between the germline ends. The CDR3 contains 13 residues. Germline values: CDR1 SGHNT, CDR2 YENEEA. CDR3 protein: CASSYSSNQPQHF. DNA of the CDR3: TGTGCCAGCAGCTACAGTAGCAATCAGCCCCAGCATTTT.

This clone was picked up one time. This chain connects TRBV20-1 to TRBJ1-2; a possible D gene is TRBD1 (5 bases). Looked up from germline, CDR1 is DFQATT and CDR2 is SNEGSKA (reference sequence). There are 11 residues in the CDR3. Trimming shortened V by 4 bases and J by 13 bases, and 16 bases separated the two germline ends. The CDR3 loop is CSATRGDPPTF. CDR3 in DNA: TGCAGTGCTACCCGGGGGGACCCACCCACCTTC.

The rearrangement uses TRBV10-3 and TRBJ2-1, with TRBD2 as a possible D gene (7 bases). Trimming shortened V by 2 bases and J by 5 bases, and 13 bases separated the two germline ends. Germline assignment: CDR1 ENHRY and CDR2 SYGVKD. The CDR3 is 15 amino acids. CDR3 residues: CAISEIAGAHNEQFF. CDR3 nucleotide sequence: TGTGCCATCAGTGAGATCGCGGGGGCCCACAATGAGCAGTTCTTC.

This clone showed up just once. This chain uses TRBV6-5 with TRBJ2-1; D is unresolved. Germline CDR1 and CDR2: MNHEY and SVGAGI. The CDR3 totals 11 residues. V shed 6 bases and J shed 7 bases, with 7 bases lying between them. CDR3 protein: CASSDINEQFF. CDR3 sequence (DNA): TGTGCCAGCAGCGATATAAATGAGCAGTTCTTC.

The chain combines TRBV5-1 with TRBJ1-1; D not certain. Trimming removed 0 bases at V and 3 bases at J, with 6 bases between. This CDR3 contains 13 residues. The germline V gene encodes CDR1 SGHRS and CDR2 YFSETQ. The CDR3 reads CASSLGRDTEAFF. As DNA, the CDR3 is TGCGCCAGCAGCTTGGGAAGGGACACTGAAGCTTTCTTT.

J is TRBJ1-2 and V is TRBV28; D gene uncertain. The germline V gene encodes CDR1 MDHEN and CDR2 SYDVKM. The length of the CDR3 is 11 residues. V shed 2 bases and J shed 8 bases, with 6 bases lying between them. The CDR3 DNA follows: TGTGCCAGCAGTTTAGTATCGGGCTACACCTTC. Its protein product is CASSLVSGYTF.

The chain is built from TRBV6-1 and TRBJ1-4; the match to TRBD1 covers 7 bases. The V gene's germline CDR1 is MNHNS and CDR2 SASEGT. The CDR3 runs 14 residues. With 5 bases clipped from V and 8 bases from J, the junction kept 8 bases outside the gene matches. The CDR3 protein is CASSFLGGREKLFF. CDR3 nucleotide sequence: TGTGCCAGCAGTTTTCTAGGGGGCAGGGAAAAACTGTTTTTT.

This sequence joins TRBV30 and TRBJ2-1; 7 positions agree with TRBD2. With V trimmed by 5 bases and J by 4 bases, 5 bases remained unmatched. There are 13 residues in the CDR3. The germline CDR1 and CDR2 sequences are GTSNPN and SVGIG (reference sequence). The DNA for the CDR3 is TGTGCCTGGTCCCTAGCGGATTACAATGAGCAGTTCTTC. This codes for CAWSLADYNEQFF. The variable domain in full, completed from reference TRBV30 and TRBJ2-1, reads SQTIHQWPATLVQPVGSPLSLECTVEGTSNPNLYWYRQAAGRGLQLLFYSVGIGQISSEVPQNLSASRPQDRQFILSSKKLLLSDSGFYLCAWSLADYNEQFFGPGTRLTVL.

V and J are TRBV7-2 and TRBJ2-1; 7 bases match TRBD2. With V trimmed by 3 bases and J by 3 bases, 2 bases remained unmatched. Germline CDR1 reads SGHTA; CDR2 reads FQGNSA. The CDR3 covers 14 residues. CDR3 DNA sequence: TGTGCCAGCAGCTTCGGGGGGTACTACAATGAGCAGTTCTTC. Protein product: CASSFGGYYNEQFF.

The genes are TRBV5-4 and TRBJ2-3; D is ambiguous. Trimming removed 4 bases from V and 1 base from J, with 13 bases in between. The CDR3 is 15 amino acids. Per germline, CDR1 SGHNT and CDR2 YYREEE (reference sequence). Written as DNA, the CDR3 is TGTGCCAGCAGCGCGGTGTCGCAACGCACAGATACGCAGTATTTT. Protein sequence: CASSAVSQRTDTQYF.

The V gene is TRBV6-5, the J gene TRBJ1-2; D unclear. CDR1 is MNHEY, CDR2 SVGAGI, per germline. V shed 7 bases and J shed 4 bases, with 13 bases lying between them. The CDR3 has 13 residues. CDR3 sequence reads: CASTERASYGYTF. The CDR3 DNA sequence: TGTGCCAGCACCGAGCGGGCCTCCTATGGCTACACCTTC.

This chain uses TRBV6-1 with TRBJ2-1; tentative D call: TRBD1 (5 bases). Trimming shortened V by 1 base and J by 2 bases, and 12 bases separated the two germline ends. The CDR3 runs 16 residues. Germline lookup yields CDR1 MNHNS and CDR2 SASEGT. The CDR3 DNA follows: TGTGCCAGCAGTGAAGGGGGCATCCCGACCTACAATGAGCAGTTCTTC. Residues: CASSEGGIPTYNEQFF.

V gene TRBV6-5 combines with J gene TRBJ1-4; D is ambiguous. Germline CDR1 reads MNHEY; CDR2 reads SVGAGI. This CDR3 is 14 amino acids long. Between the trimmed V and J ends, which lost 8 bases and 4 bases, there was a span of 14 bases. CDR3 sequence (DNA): TGTGCCAGCGGGCAACAGCGGGGTAATGAAAAACTGTTTTTT. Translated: CASGQQRGNEKLFF.

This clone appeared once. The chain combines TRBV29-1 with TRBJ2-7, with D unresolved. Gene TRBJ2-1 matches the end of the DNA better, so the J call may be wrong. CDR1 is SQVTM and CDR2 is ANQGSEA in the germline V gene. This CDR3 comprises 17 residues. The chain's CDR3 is CSVAHLRSVESYNEQFF. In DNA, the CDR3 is TGCAGCGTAGCCCACCTCCGGTCAGTGGAAAGCTACAATGAGCAGTTCTTC.

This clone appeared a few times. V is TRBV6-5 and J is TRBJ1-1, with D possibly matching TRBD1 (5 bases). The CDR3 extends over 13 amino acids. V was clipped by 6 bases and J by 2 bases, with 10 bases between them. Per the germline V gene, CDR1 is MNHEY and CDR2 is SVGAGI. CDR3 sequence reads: CASSPTANTEAFF. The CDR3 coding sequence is TGTGCCAGCAGCCCGACAGCAAACACTGAAGCTTTCTTT.

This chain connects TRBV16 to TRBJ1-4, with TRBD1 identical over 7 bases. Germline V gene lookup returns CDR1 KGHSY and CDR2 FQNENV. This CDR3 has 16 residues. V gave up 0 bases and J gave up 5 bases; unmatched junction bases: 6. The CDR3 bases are TGTGCCAGCAGCCAATCTCCGGCAGGGGGGAATGAAAAACTGTTTTTT. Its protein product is CASSQSPAGGNEKLFF.

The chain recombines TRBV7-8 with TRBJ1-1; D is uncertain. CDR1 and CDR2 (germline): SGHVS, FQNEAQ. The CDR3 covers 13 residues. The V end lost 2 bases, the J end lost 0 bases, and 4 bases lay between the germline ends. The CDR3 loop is CASSLSMNTEAFF. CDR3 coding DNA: TGTGCCAGCAGCTTATCCATGAACACTGAAGCTTTCTTT.

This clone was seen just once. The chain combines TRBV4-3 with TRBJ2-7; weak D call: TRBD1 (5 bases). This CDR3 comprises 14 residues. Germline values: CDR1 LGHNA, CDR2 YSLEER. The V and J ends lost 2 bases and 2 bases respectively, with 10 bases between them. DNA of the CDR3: TGCGCCAGCAGCCAACAGGGAATGACCTACGAGCAGTACTTC. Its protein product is CASSQQGMTYEQYF.

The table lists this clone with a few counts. The CDR3 DNA sequence: TGTGCCAGCAGATCGGGGGGCAGTGGCAATCAGCCCCAGCATTTT. Its protein product is CASRSGGSGNQPQHF. V gene TRBV28 combines with J gene TRBJ1-5, with D possibly TRBD1 on 6 matching bases. The CDR3 extends over 15 amino acids. V gave up 6 bases and J gave up 2 bases, with 14 bases separating them. Germline loops: CDR1 MDHEN, CDR2 SYDVKM.

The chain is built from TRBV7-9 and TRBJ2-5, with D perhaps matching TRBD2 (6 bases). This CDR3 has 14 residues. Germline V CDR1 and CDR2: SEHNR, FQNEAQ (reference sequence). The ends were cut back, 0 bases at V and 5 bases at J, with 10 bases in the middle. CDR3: CASSLARGTETQYF. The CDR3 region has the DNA TGTGCCAGCAGCTTAGCGCGGGGCACTGAGACCCAGTACTTC.

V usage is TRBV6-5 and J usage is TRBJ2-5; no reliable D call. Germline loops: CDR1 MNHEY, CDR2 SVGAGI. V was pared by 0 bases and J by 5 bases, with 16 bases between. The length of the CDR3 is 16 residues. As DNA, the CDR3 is TGTGCCAGCAGTTACTCGGGGATGGGGTCCACGGAGACCCAGTACTTC. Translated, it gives CASSYSGMGSTETQYF.

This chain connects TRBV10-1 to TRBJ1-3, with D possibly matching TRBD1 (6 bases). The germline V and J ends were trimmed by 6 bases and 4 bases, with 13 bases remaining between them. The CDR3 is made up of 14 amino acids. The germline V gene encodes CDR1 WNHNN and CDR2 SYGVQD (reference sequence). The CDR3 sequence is CASSAGQSGNTIYF. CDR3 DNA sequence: TGCGCCAGCAGCGCTGGACAGAGCGGAAACACCATATATTTT.

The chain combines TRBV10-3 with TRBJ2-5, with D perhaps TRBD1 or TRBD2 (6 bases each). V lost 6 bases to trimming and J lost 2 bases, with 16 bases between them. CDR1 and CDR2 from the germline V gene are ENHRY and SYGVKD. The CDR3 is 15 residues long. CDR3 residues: CAIRGGRGLQETQYF. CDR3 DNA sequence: TGTGCCATCAGGGGGGGCCGGGGCCTACAAGAGACCCAGTACTTC.

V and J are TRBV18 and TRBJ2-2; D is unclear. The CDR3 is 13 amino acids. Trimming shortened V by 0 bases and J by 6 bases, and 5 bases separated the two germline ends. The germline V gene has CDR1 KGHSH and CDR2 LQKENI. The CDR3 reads CASSPPPPGELFF. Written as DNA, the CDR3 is TGTGCCAGCTCACCACCTCCCCCCGGGGAGCTGTTTTTT.

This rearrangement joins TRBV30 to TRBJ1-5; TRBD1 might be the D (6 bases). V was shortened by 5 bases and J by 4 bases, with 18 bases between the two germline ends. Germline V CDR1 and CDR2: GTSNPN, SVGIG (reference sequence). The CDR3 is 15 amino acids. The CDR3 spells CAWGSPDRANQPQHF. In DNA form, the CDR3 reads TGTGCCTGGGGCTCACCGGACAGAGCGAATCAGCCCCAGCATTTT.

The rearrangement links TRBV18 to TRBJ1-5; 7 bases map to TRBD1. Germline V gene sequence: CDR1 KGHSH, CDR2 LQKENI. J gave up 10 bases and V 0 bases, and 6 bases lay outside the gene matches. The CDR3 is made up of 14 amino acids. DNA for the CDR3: TGTGCCAGCTCACCACCGGGACAGAGGGGACCCCAGCATTTT. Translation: CASSPPGQRGPQHF.

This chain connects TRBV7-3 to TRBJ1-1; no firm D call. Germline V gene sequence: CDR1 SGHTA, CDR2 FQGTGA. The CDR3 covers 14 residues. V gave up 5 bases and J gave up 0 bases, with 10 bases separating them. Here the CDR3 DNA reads TGTGCCAGCAGCCGTTCACTGATGAACACTGAAGCTTTCTTT. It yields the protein CASSRSLMNTEAFF. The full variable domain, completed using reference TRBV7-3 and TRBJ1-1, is GAGVSQTPSNKVTEKGKYVELRCDPISGHTALYWYRQSLGQGPEFLIYFQGTGAADDSGLPNDRFFAVRPEGSVSTLKIQRTERGDSAVYLCASSRSLMNTEAFFGQGTRLTVV.

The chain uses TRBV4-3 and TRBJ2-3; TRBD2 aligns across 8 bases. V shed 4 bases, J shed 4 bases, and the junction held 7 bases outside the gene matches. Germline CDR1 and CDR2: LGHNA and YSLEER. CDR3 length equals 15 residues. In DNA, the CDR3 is TGCGCCAGCAGCCCCCTTACGGGGGGGGCAGATACGCAGTATTTT. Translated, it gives CASSPLTGGADTQYF.

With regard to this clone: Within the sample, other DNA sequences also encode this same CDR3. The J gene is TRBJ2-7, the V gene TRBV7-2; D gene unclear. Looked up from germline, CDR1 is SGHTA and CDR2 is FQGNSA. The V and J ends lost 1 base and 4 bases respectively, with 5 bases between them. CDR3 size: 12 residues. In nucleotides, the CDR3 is TGTGCCAGCAGCTTAGTCGGTTACGAGCAGTACTTC. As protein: CASSLVGYEQYF.

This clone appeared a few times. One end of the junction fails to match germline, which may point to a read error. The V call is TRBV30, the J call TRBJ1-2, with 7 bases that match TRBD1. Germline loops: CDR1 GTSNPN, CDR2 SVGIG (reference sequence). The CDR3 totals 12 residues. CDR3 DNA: TGTGCCTGGTTGACAGGGCTTTATGCCTACACCTTC. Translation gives CAWLTGLYAYTF.

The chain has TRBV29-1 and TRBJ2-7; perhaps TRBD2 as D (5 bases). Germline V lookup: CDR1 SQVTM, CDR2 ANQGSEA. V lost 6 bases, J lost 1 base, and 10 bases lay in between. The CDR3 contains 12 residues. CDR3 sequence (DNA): TGCAGCGTGAGGGATTATTCCTACGAGCAGTACTTC. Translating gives CSVRDYSYEQYF.

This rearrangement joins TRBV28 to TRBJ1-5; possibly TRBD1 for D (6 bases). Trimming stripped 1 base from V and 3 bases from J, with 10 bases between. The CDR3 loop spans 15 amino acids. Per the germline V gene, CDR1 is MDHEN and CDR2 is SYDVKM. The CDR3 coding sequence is TGTGCCAGCAGTTTATCAACAGGGTCCAATCAGCCCCAGCATTTT. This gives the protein CASSLSTGSNQPQHF.